This T cell receptor (beta chain) was retrieved from a study of cytomegalovirus exposure and HLA in healthy donors. The PCR was carried out with 60 Vbeta primers and 13 Jbeta primers. Clones were sequenced by immunoSEQ multiplex PCR, and TCRdb holds only the in-frame ones, with some missing. The profile covers about 140,000 clones, with around 85% appearing a single time and under 3% taken by the ten largest. Germline V lookup: CDR1 SGHTA, CDR2 FQGNSA. The CDR3 loop spans 14 amino acids. V shed 1 base and J shed 6 bases, with 13 bases lying between them. This TCR came from a woman aged 25 to 39 in good health and CMV-seronegative. Sequenced: PBMCs. The chain employs TRBV7-2 and TRBJ2-7, with a possible D match to TRBD2 (5 bases). In DNA form, the CDR3 reads TGTGCCAGCAGCTTAGATTTGGGAGCTTCCGAGCAGTACTTC. It encodes CASSLDLGASEQYF.